The 4 T cell receptor beta chains below all came from one sample that was sequenced in a study of T cell repertoires in cytomegalovirus infection. Using its own MiXCR run on the reads, TCRdb lists one record per CDR3 protein. Of approximately 910,000 distinct CDR3 sequences listed, around 30% are singletons. These TCRs are of unknown antigen specificity. Sequences were derived from cultured CD8+ T cells from PBMCs, sampled from culture after CMV antigen stimulation. The receptors shown here come from a human donor in good health (CMV status not recorded). Some clones in this sample may be carry-over from other donors' samples.

Details on this clonotype: Possible read error: a much larger clone is one base away. V usage is TRBV7-8 and J usage is TRBJ1-2, with D tentatively TRBD1 (5 bases). V lost 4 bases, J lost 6 bases, and 21 bases lay in between. The CDR3 consists of 16 residues. Per germline, CDR1 SGHVS and CDR2 FQNEAQ. In DNA, the CDR3 is TGTGCCAGCAGCTCCGAATCATCGACAGATCCCCATGGCTACACCTTC. Encoded protein: CASSSESSTDPHGYTF.

The chain carries TRBV10-3 and TRBJ2-4; 13 bases fit TRBD2. CDR3 size: 17 residues. The V and J ends lost 4 bases and 3 bases, in that order; junction bases with no gene match: 6. Per the germline V gene, CDR1 is ENHRY and CDR2 is SYGVKD. In DNA, the CDR3 is TGTGCCATCAGTGCTACTAGCGGGGGGGCCGACAAAAACATTCAGTACTTC. Its translation is CAISATSGGADKNIQYF.

The J gene is TRBJ2-3, the V gene TRBV27, with TRBD2 as a possible D gene (7 bases). The CDR3 contains 14 residues. V was trimmed by 2 bases and J by 4 bases, leaving 10 bases between them. CDR1 and CDR2 (germline): MNHEY, SMNVEV (reference sequence). The CDR3 loop reads CASSLGGAADTQYF. In nucleotides, the CDR3 is TGTGCCAGCAGTTTAGGGGGGGCGGCAGATACGCAGTATTTT.

The chain combines TRBV4-1 with TRBJ1-5; 7 nucleotides line up with TRBD1. The CDR3 has 15 residues. J lost 6 bases, V lost 4 bases, and 9 bases had no gene match. CDR1 and CDR2 from the germline V gene are MGHRA and YSYEKL. CDR3 amino acids: CASSPSDRSGQPQHF. The CDR3 DNA reads TGCGCCAGCAGCCCCTCGGACAGGTCCGGTCAGCCCCAGCATTTT.